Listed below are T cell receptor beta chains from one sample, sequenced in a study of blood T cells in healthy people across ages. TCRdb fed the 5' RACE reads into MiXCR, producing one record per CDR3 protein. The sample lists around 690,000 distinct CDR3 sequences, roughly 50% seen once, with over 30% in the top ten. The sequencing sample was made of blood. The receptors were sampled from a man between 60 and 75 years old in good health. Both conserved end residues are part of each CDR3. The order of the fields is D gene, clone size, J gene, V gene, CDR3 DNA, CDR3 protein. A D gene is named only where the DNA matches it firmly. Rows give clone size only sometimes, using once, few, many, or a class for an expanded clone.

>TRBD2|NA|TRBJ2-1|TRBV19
TGTGCCAGTAGTATAGATGGGACTAGCGCCACCTACAATGAGCAGTTCTTC
CASSIDGTSATYNEQFF
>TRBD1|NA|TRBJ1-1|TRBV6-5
TGTGCCTGCAGTCCTTGGACAGGGTTGAACACTGAAGCTTTCTTT
CACSPWTGLNTEAFF
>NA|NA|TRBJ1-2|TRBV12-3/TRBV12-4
TGTGCCAGCAGCTTAGGGCAGGGATACAACTATGGCTACACCTTC
CASSLGQGYNYGYTF
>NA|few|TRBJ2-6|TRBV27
TGTGCCAGCAGTTTAGGCAGGGCGGGCTCTGGGGCCAACGTCCTGACTTTC
CASSLGRAGSGANVLTF
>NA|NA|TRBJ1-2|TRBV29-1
TGCAGCGTTGAAGAGCGCGGACAGCAGCCCTATGGCTACACCTTC
CSVEERGQQPYGYTF
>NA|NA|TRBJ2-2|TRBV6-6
TGTGCCAGCAGGGACCCAGGGGGGTCCGGGGAGCTGTTTTTT
CASRDPGGSGELFF
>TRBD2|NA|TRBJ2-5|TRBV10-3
TGTGCCATCAGTGATAGGGCTAGCGGGGGTCCCATCCAAGAGACCCAGTACTTC
CAISDRASGGPIQETQYF
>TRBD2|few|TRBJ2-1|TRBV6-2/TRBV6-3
TGTGCCAGCAGCCCTGGACTAGCGGGGGGACGACAGTTCTTC
CASSPGLAGGRQFF
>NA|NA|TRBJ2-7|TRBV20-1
TGCAGTGCTAGAGTGATAGGCAGCTCCTACGAGCAGTACTTC
CSARVIGSSYEQYF
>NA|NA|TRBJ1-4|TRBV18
TGTGCCAGCTCACCACGGACAGATGAAAAACTGTTTTTT
CASSPRTDEKLFF
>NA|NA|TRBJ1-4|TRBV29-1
TGCAGCGTCCGGGACCCCACTAATGAAAAACTGTTTTTT
CSVRDPTNEKLFF
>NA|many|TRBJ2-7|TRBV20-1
TGCAGTGCTAGGAGGGGGTCGGGCTACGAGCAGTACTTC
CSARRGSGYEQYF
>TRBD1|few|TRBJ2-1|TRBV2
TGTGCCAGCAGTGAACGGGCAGGGGGCAGGGGTGAGCAGTTCTTC
CASSERAGGRGEQFF
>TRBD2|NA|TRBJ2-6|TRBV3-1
TGTGCCAGCAGCCATTCCGCGGGGGACGTTGGGGCCAACGTCCTGACTTTC
CASSHSAGDVGANVLTF
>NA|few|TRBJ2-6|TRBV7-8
TGTGCCAGCAGCTTGGGACGGTCCTCTGGGGCCAACGTCCTGACTTTC
CASSLGRSSGANVLTF
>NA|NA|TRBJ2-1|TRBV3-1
TGTGCCAGCAGCCGCCGGGACCTAGGCAAAGAGACCCAGTTCTTC
CASSRRDLGKETQFF
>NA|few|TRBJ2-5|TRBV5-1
TGCGCCAGCAGCTTGGATAGGGGGTACGAGACCCAGTACTTC
CASSLDRGYETQYF
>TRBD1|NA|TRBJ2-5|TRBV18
TGTGCCAGCTCACTTTATGGGACAGGAGCCCAAGAGACCCAGTACTTC
CASSLYGTGAQETQYF
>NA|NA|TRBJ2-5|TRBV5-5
TGTGCCAGCAGCTCCGGCGGGAACCAAGAGACCCAGTACTTC
CASSSGGNQETQYF
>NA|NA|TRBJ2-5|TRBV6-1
TGTGCCAGCAGGTTGGCGGGGGCGAGGGAGACCCAGTACTTC
CASRLAGARETQYF
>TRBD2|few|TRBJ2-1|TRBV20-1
TGCAGTGCTAGACTGACTAGCCGTGAGCAGTTCTTC
CSARLTSREQFF
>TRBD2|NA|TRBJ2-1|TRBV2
TGTGCCAGCAGTGAACTAGCGGGGGGCTCGGTCCCCAATGAGCAGTTCTTC
CASSELAGGSVPNEQFF
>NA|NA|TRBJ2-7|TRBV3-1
TGTGCCAGCAGCCAAGGACCGGGCCCGTCCTTCGAGCAGTACTTC
CASSQGPGPSFEQYF
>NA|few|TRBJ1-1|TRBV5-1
TGCGCCAGCAGCTTGGATGGGTCAGGGACTGAAGCTTTCTTT
CASSLDGSGTEAFF
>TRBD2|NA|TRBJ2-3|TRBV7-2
TGTGCCAGCAGCTTCCCAGCGGGGGGCACCACAGATACGCAGTATTTT
CASSFPAGGTTDTQYF
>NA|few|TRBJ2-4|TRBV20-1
TGCAGTGCTAGAGGACCTTACAAAAACATTCAGTACTTC
CSARGPYKNIQYF
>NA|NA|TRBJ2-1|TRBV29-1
TGCAGCGTTGAGACAAGTAATTACAATGAGCAGTTCTTC
CSVETSNYNEQFF
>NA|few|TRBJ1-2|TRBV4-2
TGTGCCAGCAGCCAAGATCCTCGGGGCCAGGGAAGCTATGGCTACACCTTC
CASSQDPRGQGSYGYTF
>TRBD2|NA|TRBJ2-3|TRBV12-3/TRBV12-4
TGTGCCAGCAGTCGGACTAGCGGGGTGCCAGATACGCAGTATTTT
CASSRTSGVPDTQYF
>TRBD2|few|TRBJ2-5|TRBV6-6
TGTGCCACGGTAGCGGGGGGGAAAGAGACCCAGTACTTC
CATVAGGKETQYF
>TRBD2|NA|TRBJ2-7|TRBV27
TGTGCCAGCAGTTTACTTAAGGCCAGTCTAGCGGGGGGGCTGGTAGACGAGCAGTACTTC
CASSLLKASLAGGLVDEQYF
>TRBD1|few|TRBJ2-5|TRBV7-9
TGTGCCAGCACGACAGGGGGGAAAGAGACCCAGTACTTC
CASTTGGKETQYF
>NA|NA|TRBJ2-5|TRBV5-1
TGCGCCAGCAGCTTGGCCGGCGGGACGACGCAAGAGACCCAGTACTTC
CASSLAGGTTQETQYF
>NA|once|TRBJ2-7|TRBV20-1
TGCAGTGCTAGAGATTTGGCTCGGGCCTACGAGCAGTACTTC
CSARDLARAYEQYF
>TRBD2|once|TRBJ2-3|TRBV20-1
TGCAGTGCTAATGGACTAGCGGGGGTCACAGATACGCAGTATTTT
CSANGLAGVTDTQYF
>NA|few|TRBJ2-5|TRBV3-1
TGTGCCAGCAGCAGGGTTCCGGAGACCCAGTACTTC
CASSRVPETQYF
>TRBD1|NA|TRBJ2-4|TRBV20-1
TGCAGTGCTCAATCCGGGACAGGTCGTGACATTCAGTACTTC
CSAQSGTGRDIQYF
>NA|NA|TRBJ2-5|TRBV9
TGTGCCAGCAGCGTAGGACCCATCGAAGAGACCCAGTACTTC
CASSVGPIEETQYF
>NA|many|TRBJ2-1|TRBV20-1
TGCAGTGCTAGTCCATCAGGGACTGACTACAATGAGCAGTTCTTC
CSASPSGTDYNEQFF
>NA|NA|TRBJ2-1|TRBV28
TGTGCCAGCAGTGGTTCAGGGGGAGGGAGGTTCCGTGAGCAGTTCTTC
CASSGSGGGRFREQFF
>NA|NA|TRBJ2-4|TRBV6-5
TGTGCCAGCAGTTCCCGGGCCGGCGTGGGCATTCAGTACTTC
CASSSRAGVGIQYF
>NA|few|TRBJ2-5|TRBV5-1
TGCGCCAGCAGCTTGAAGGCGGGTGGGGAAGAGACCCAGTACTTC
CASSLKAGGEETQYF
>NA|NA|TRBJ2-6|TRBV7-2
TGTGCCAGCAGCCCTAAACGACAGCTCTTCTCTGGGGCCAACGTCCTGACTTTC
CASSPKRQLFSGANVLTF
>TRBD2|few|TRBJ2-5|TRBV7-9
TGTGCCAGCAGCCGATGGACTAGCGGGGAAGAGACCCAGTACTTC
CASSRWTSGEETQYF
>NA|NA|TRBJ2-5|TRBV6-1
TGTGCCAGCAGTGAGCGGACAAGGCAGGAGACCCAGTACTTC
CASSERTRQETQYF